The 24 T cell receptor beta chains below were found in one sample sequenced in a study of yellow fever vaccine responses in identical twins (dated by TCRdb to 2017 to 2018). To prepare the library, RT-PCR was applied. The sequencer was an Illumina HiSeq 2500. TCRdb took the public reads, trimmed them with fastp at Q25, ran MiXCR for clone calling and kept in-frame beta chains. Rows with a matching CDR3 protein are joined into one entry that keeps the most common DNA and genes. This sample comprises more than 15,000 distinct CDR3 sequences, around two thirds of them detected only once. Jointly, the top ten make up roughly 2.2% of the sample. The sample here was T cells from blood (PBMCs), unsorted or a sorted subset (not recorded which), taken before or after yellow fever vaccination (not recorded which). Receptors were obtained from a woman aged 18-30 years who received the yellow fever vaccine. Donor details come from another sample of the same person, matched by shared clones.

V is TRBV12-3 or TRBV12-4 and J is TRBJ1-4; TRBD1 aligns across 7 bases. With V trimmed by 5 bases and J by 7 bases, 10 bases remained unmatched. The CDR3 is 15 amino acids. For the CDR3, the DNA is TGTGCCAGCAGTGGCGACAGGGTTGGCGGTGAAAAACTGTTTTTT. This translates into CASSGDRVGGEKLFF.

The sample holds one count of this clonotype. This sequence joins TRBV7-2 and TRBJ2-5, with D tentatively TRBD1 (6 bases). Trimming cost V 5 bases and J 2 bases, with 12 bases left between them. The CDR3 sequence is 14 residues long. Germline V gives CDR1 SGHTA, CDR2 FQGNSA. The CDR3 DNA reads TGTGCCAGCAGCCAACAGGGTTTACAAGAGACCCAGTACTTC. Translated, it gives CASSQQGLQETQYF.

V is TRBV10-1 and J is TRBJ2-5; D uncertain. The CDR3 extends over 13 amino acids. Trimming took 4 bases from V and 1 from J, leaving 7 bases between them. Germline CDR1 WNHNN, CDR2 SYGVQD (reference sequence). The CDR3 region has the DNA TGCGCCAGCAGTGGGGGAATCCAAGAGACCCAGTACTTC. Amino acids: CASSGGIQETQYF.

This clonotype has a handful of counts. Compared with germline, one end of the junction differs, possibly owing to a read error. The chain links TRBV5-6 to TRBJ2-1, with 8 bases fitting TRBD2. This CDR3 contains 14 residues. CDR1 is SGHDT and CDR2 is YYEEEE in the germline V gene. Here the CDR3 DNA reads TGTGCCAGCAGCTCTGGACTAGCCCTTCTGAAGCAGATCTTC. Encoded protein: CASSSGLALLKQIF.

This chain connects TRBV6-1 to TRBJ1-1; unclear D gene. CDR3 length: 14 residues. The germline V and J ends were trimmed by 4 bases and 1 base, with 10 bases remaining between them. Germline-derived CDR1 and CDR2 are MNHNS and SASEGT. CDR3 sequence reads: CASSGLRENTEAFF. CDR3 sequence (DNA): TGTGCCAGCAGTGGATTGAGGGAGAACACTGAAGCTTTCTTT.

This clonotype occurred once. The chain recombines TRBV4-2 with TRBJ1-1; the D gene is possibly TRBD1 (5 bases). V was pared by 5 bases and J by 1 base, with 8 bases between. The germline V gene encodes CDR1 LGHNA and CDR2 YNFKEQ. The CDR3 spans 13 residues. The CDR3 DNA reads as TGTGCCAGCAGCAACACAGGGAACACTGAAGCTTTCTTT. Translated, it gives CASSNTGNTEAFF.

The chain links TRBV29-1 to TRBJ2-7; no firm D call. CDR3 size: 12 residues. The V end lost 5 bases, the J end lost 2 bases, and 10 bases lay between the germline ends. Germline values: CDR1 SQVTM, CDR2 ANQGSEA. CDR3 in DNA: TGCAGCGTTATCAACACCCCCTACGAGCAGTACTTC. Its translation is CSVINTPYEQYF.

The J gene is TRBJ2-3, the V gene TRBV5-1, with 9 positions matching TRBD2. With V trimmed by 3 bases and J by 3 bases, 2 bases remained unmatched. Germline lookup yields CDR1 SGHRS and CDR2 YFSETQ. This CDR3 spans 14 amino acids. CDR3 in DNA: TGCGCCAGCAGCTCGGGACTAGCTACAGATACGCAGTATTTT. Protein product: CASSSGLATDTQYF.

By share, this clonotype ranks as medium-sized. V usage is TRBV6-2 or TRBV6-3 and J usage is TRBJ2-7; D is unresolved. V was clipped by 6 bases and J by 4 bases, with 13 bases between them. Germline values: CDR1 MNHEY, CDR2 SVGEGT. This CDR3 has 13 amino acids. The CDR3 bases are TGTGCCAGCAGCCCTCAGTGGGGTTACGAGCAGTACTTC. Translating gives CASSPQWGYEQYF.

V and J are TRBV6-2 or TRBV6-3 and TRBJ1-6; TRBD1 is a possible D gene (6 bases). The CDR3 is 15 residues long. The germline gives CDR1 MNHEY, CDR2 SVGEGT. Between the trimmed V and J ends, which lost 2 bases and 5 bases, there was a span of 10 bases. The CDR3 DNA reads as TGTGCCAGCAGTTACGCGGCAGGGGATAATTCACCCCTCCACTTT. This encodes CASSYAAGDNSPLHF.

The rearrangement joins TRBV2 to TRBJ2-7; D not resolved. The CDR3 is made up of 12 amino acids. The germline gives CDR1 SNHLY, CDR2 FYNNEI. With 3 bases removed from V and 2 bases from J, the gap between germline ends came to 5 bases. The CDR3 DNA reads TGTGCCAGCAGTGACATAACCTACGAGCAGTACGTC. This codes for CASSDITYEQYV.

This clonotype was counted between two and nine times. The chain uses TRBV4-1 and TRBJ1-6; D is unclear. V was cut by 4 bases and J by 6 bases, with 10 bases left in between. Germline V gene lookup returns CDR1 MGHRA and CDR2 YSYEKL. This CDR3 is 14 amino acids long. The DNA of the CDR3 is TGCGCCAGCAGCCCGGACGGACTTAATTCACCCCTCCACTTT. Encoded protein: CASSPDGLNSPLHF.

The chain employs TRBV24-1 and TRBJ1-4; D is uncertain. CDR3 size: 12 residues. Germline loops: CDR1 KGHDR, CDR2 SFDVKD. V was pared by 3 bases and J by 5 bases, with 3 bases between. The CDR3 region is CATSDENEKLFF. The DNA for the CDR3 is TGTGCCACCAGTGATGAAAATGAAAAACTGTTTTTT.

The CDR3 spells CASSQEGGESYNEQFF. CDR3 coding DNA: TGTGCCAGCAGCCAAGAAGGTGGGGAGTCCTACAATGAGCAGTTCTTC. The chain is built from TRBV4-2 and TRBJ2-1; D is perhaps TRBD2 (5 bases). CDR3 length equals 16 residues. V lost 0 bases, J lost 1 base, and 10 bases lay in between. CDR1 LGHNA and CDR2 YNFKEQ come from the germline V gene.

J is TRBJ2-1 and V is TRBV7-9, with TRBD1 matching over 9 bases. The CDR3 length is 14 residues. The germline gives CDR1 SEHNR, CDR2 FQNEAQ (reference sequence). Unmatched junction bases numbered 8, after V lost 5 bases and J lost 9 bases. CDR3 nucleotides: TGTGCCAGCAGCCTCAAGGGACAGGGAGGTGAGCAGTTCTTC. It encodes CASSLKGQGGEQFF.

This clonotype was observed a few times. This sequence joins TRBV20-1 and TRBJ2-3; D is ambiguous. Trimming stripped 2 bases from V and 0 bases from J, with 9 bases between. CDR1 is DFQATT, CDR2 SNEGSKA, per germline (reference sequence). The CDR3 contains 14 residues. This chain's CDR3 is CSARPSDSTDTQYF. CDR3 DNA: TGCAGTGCTAGACCCTCAGATAGCACAGATACGCAGTATTTT.

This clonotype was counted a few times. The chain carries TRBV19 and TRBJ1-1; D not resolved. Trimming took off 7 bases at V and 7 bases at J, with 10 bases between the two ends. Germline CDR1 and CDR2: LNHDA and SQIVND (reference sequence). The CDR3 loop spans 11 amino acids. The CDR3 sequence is CASNGQIEAFF. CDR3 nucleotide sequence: TGTGCCAGTAACGGGCAGATTGAAGCTTTCTTT.

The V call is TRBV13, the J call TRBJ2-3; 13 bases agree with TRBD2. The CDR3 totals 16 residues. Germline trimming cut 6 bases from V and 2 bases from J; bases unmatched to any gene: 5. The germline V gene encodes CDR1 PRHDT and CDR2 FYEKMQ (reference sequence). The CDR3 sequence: CASRATSGGATDTQYF. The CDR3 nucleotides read TGTGCCAGCAGGGCAACTAGCGGGGGGGCCACAGATACGCAGTATTTT.

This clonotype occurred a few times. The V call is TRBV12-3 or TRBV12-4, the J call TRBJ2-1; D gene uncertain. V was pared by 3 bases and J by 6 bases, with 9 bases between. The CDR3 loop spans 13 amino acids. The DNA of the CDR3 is TGTGCCAGCAGTTTTATTGTGGGCAATGAGCAGTTCTTC. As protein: CASSFIVGNEQFF.

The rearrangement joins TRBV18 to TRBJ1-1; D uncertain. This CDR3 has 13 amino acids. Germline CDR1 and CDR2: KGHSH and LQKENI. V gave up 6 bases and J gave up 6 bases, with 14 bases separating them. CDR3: CASSQTGISEAFF. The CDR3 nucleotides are TGTGCCAGCTCTCAAACGGGGATCTCTGAAGCTTTCTTT.

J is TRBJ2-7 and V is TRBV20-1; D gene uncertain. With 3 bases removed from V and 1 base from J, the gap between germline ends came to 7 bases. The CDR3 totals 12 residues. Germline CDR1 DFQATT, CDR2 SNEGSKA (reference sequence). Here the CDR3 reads CSASNPSYEQYV. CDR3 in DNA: TGCAGTGCTAGCAACCCTTCCTACGAGCAGTACGTC.

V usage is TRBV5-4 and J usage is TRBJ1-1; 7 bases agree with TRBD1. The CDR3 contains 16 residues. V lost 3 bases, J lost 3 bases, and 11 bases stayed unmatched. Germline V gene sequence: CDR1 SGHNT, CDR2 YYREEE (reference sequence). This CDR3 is CASSSRQGWLDTEAFF. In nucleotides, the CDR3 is TGTGCCAGCAGCTCGAGACAGGGTTGGTTGGACACTGAAGCTTTCTTT.

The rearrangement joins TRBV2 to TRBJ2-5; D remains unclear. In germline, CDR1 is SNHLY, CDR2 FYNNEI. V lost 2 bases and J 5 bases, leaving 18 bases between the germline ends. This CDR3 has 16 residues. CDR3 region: CASSENLTPSFETQYF. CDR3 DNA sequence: TGTGCCAGCAGTGAAAATTTGACCCCGAGTTTCGAGACCCAGTACTTC.

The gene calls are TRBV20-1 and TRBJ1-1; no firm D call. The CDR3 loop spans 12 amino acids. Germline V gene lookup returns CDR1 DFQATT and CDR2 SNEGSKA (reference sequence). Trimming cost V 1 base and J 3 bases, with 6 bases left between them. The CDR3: CSARGLYTEAFF. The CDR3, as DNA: TGCAGTGCTAGAGGGCTTTACACTGAAGCTTTCTTT.